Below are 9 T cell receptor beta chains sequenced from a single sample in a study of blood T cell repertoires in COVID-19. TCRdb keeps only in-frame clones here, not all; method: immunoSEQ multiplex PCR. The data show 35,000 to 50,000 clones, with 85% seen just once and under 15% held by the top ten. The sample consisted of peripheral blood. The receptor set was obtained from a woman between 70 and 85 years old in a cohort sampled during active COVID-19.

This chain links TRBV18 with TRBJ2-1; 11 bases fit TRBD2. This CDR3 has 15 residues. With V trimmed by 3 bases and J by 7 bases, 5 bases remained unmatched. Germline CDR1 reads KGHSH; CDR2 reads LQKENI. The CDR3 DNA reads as TGTGCCAGCTCACCTAGAGGGACTAGCGGAAATGAGCAGTTCTTC. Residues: CASSPRGTSGNEQFF.

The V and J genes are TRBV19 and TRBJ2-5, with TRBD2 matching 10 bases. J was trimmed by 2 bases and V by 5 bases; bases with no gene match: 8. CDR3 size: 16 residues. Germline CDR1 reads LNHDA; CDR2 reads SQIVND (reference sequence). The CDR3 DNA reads TGTGCCAGTAGTCCCGATTCGACTAGCGGGCAAGAGACCCAGTACTTC. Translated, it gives CASSPDSTSGQETQYF.

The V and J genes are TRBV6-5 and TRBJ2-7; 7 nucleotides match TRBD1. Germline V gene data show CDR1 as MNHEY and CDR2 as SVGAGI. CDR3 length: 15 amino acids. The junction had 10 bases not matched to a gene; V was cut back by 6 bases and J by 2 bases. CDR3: CASRSDRVRTYEQYF. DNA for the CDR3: TGTGCCAGCAGATCCGACAGGGTAAGGACCTACGAGCAGTACTTC.

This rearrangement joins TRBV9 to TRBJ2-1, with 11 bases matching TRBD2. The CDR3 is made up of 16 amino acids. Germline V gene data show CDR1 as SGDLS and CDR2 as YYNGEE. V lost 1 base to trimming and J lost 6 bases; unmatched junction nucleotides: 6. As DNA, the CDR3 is TGTGCCAGCAGCGTATTTAGCGGGAGGGCTCCCAATGAGCAGTTCTTC. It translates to CASSVFSGRAPNEQFF.

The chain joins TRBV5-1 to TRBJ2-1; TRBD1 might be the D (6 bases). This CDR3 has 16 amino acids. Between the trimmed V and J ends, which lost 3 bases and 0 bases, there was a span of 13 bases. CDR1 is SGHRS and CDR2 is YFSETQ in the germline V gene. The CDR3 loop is CASSSQGPSSYNEQFF. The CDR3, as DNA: TGCGCCAGCAGCTCCCAGGGGCCGAGCTCCTACAATGAGCAGTTCTTC.

The DNA of the CDR3 is TGTGCCAGCAGCTCCCAACAGGGGGAAGATACGCAGTATTTT. This encodes CASSSQQGEDTQYF. This sequence joins TRBV5-4 and TRBJ2-3, with 8 bases aligning to TRBD1. The V gene's germline CDR1 is SGHNT and CDR2 YYREEE (reference sequence). After removal of 3 bases from V and 5 bases from J, the junction contained 5 bases not matched to a gene. The CDR3 has 14 residues.

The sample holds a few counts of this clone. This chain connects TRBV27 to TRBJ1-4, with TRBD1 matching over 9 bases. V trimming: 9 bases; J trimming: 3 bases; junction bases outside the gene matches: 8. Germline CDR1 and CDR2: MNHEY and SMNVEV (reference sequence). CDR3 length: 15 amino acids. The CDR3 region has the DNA TGTGCCAGTAAACAGGGGGCGCATGCTAATGAAAAACTGTTTTTT. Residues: CASKQGAHANEKLFF.

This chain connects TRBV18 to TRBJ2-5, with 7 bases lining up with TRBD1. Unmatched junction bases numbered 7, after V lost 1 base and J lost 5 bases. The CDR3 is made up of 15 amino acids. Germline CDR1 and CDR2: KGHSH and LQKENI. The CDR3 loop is CASSPQHRGGETQYF. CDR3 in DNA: TGTGCCAGCTCACCACAGCACAGGGGCGGCGAGACCCAGTACTTC.

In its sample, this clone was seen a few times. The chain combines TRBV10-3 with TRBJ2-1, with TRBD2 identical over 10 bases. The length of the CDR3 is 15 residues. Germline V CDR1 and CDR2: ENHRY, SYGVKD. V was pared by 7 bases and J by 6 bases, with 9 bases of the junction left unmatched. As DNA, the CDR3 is TGTGCCATCAATAACCTAGCGGGAGAAACCAATGAGCAGTTCTTC. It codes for CAINNLAGETNEQFF.